These 16 T cell receptor beta chains share one sample of origin, sequenced in a study of CD8 T cells in Susac syndrome. After extraction with the RNeasy kit, roughly 0.45 to 1 ug of the RNA was reverse transcribed using random hexamers. TCRdb passed the immunoSEQ multiplex PCR reads through MiXCR, listing each CDR3 protein once. Of some 260,000 distinct CDR3 sequences listed, just over 90% are singletons. The specimen sequenced was CD4+ T cells from PBMCs. The source of these receptors is a human donor with multiple sclerosis.

The chain uses TRBV28 and TRBJ2-2, with TRBD1 matching over 9 bases. Germline CDR1 is MDHEN and CDR2 is SYDVKM. Losses at the gene ends were 6 bases for V and 5 bases for J; bases not matched to a gene: 10. The CDR3 runs 16 residues. The CDR3 DNA is TGTGCCAGCAGCGGAGGGACAGGGTTGGGGACCGGGGAGCTGTTTTTT. Amino acid sequence: CASSGGTGLGTGELFF.

The rearrangement links TRBV11-2 to TRBJ1-1; D remains unclear. Deletions cut 1 base from V and 1 base from J, with 7 bases between. The germline V gene encodes CDR1 SGHAT and CDR2 FQNNGV. CDR3 length: 14 residues. CDR3 coding DNA: TGTGCCAGCAGCTTAGGTGCGGGGAACACTGAAGCTTTCTTT. Amino acids: CASSLGAGNTEAFF.

The chain couples TRBV2 to TRBJ2-2; unclear D gene. The germline V gene encodes CDR1 SNHLY and CDR2 FYNNEI. The CDR3 has 13 residues. V lost 1 base to trimming and J lost 5 bases, with 5 bases between them. As DNA, the CDR3 is TGTGCCAGCAGTGAAGAATTTACCGGGGAGCTGTTTTTT. Translated, it gives CASSEEFTGELFF.

This rearrangement joins TRBV7-3 to TRBJ2-5; the D gene could be TRBD1 or TRBD2 (6 bases each). This CDR3 region has 15 residues. Germline loops: CDR1 SGHTA, CDR2 FQGTGA. Trimming left V 3 bases short and J 2 bases short, with 13 bases between. CDR3 sequence: CASSLGGGRQETQYF. As DNA, the CDR3 is TGTGCCAGCAGCTTGGGTGGGGGGCGACAAGAGACCCAGTACTTC.

This clonotype has only one observation. The rearrangement links TRBV5-1 to TRBJ2-7; 7 bases are shared with TRBD1. The CDR3 runs 15 residues. V shed 4 bases, J shed 4 bases, and the junction held 11 bases outside the gene matches. The V gene's germline CDR1 is SGHRS and CDR2 YFSETQ. The chain's CDR3 is CASSPTGQRIYEQYF. CDR3 DNA: TGCGCCAGCAGCCCTACGGGACAGCGAATTTACGAGCAGTACTTC.

V usage is TRBV2 and J usage is TRBJ1-4, with 9 positions matching TRBD1. J was trimmed by 6 bases and V by 5 bases; bases with no gene match: 4. This CDR3 is built from 14 residues. Germline CDR1 is SNHLY and CDR2 is FYNNEI. The CDR3 loop reads CASSPTGGYEKLFF. CDR3 nucleotide sequence: TGTGCCAGCAGTCCGACAGGGGGTTATGAAAAACTGTTTTTT.

Here the CDR3 DNA reads TGTGCCTGGAGCACGCAGGGTATAGCCAAAAACATTCAGTACTTC. This sequence encodes CAWSTQGIAKNIQYF. The chain is built from TRBV30 and TRBJ2-4, with D tentatively TRBD1 (5 bases). The germline gives CDR1 GTSNPN, CDR2 SVGIG (reference sequence). The CDR3 length is 15 residues. V was trimmed by 3 bases and J by 0 bases, leaving 12 bases between them.

In DNA, the CDR3 is TGTGCCAGCAGCTCTTTTGGGACGGGGGTAAAAGAGACCCAGTACTTC. It translates to CASSSFGTGVKETQYF. V and J are TRBV7-2 and TRBJ2-5, with a tentative D call TRBD2 (6 bases). Trimming pared 4 bases from V and 3 bases from J, leaving 18 bases between. The germline V gene encodes CDR1 SGHTA and CDR2 FQGNSA. The CDR3 length is 16 residues.

CDR3 residues: CSTPRGNYGYTF. For the CDR3, the DNA is TGCAGCACACCCAGGGGTAACTATGGCTACACCTTC. The chain uses TRBV29-1 and TRBJ1-2, with D perhaps matching TRBD1 (6 bases). Trimming left V 8 bases short and J 1 base short, with 11 bases between. The germline V gene encodes CDR1 SQVTM and CDR2 ANQGSEA. This CDR3 contains 12 residues.

The chain carries TRBV7-3 and TRBJ2-1; the match to TRBD1 covers 7 bases. The CDR3 spans 13 residues. The V and J ends lost 5 bases and 8 bases, in that order; junction bases with no gene match: 6. Germline loops: CDR1 SGHTA, CDR2 FQGTGA. The CDR3, as DNA: TGTGCCAGCAGCACCCGACAGGGCCATGAGCAGTTCTTC. Amino acids: CASSTRQGHEQFF.

The genes are TRBV5-1 and TRBJ1-4, with no clear D. This CDR3 has 15 amino acids. Germline assignment: CDR1 SGHRS and CDR2 YFSETQ. Trimming left V 4 bases short and J 3 bases short, with 13 bases between. CDR3 loop: CASSMGGGSNEKLFF. In nucleotides, the CDR3 is TGCGCCAGCAGCATGGGAGGTGGATCTAATGAAAAACTGTTTTTT. The complete variable domain, with remaining parts taken from reference TRBV5-1 and TRBJ1-4, reads KAGVTQTPRYLIKTRGQQVTLSCSPISGHRSVSWYQQTPGQGLQFLFEYFSETQRNKGNFPGRFSGRQFSNSRSEMNVSTLELGDSALYLCASSMGGGSNEKLFFGSGTQLSVL.

The chain is built from TRBV2 and TRBJ1-2; D might be TRBD1 (5 bases). V was shortened by 6 bases and J by 7 bases, with 12 bases between the two germline ends. Germline assignment: CDR1 SNHLY and CDR2 FYNNEI. The CDR3 loop spans 12 amino acids. The CDR3, as DNA: TGTGCCAGCAGAACAGGAGGTAGTGGCTACACCTTC. It yields the protein CASRTGGSGYTF.

This clonotype was counted once. This rearrangement joins TRBV29-1 to TRBJ1-2, with D perhaps matching TRBD1 (6 bases). Germline V gene sequence: CDR1 SQVTM, CDR2 ANQGSEA. V was cut by 8 bases and J by 6 bases, with 13 bases left in between. This CDR3 comprises 11 residues. CDR3 in DNA: TGCAGCTACTCGGAGGGGGATGGCTACACCTTC. This gives the protein CSYSEGDGYTF.

This sequence joins TRBV5-6 and TRBJ1-4; D is perhaps TRBD1 (6 bases). The CDR3 totals 15 residues. CDR1 is SGHDT and CDR2 is YYEEEE in the germline V gene. Trimming stripped 1 base from V and 8 bases from J, with 15 bases between. The CDR3 here is CASSLRRGRGEKLFF. CDR3 in DNA: TGTGCCAGCAGCTTGCGACGGGGGCGCGGGGAAAAACTGTTTTTT.

This sequence joins TRBV12-3 or TRBV12-4 and TRBJ2-6; 9 positions match TRBD1. The CDR3 contains 16 residues. The ends lost 6 bases at V and 2 bases at J; junction bases unmatched: 5. The CDR3 here is CASSNTGGAGANVLTF. The CDR3 DNA sequence: TGTGCCAGCAGCAATACAGGGGGCGCTGGGGCCAACGTCCTGACTTTC.

In nucleotides, the CDR3 is TGTGCCAGCAGTCCGCCCAGGGCGGGAGGGCCCGATGAGCAGTTCTTC. This sequence encodes CASSPPRAGGPDEQFF. The V call is TRBV6-1, the J call TRBJ2-1; TRBD2 aligns across 9 bases. Germline-derived CDR1 and CDR2 are MNHNS and SASEGT. V was pared by 5 bases and J by 8 bases, with 13 bases of the junction left unmatched. This CDR3 contains 16 residues.